Following are 13 T cell receptor beta chains from one sample sequenced in a study of cytomegalovirus exposure and HLA in healthy donors. Primers for the PCR totalled 60 Vbeta and 13 Jbeta. Profiled with immunoSEQ multiplex PCR; TCRdb holds only in-frame clones, not every one. The sample has 100,000 to 150,000 clones; less than 85% are singletons. What was sequenced was PBMCs. The receptors come from a female donor in good health and CMV-seronegative.

The chain is built from TRBV5-8 and TRBJ2-4; D is ambiguous. V shed 0 bases and J shed 8 bases, with 9 bases lying between them. This CDR3 region has 13 residues. Germline CDR1 reads SGHTS; CDR2 reads YDEGEE. The CDR3 is CASSLGPRDIQYF. CDR3 DNA: TGTGCCAGCAGCTTGGGGCCCCGGGACATTCAGTACTTC.

The CDR3 DNA is TGTGCCAGCAGCTGGACCCTCATCGCAGGGGCAGAGACCCAGTACTTC. Its translation: CASSWTLIAGAETQYF. The J gene is TRBJ2-5, the V gene TRBV14; a weak D match, TRBD1 (6 bases). The CDR3 has 16 residues. Germline-derived CDR1 and CDR2 are SGHDN and FVKESK. V was shortened by 5 bases and J by 4 bases, with 20 bases between the two germline ends.

The chain employs TRBV28 and TRBJ1-4, with 9 positions matching TRBD1. This CDR3 is built from 16 residues. V was pared by 6 bases and J by 0 bases, with 5 bases of the junction left unmatched. Looked up from germline, CDR1 is MDHEN and CDR2 is SYDVKM. CDR3 amino acids: CASRAGTGTTNEKLFF. CDR3 DNA sequence: TGTGCCAGCAGGGCGGGGACAGGGACAACTAATGAAAAACTGTTTTTT.

The rearrangement links TRBV30 to TRBJ1-5; D perhaps matches TRBD1 (5 bases). V gave up 7 bases and J gave up 9 bases, with 19 bases separating them. The CDR3 runs 13 residues. CDR1 is GTSNPN and CDR2 is SVGIG in the germline V gene (reference sequence). The CDR3, as DNA: TGTGCCTCTGGAGTGGCAGGGAGGGGGCCCCAGCATTTT. This encodes CASGVAGRGPQHF.

The chain links TRBV6-5 to TRBJ1-2; 8 nucleotides line up with TRBD1. With 8 bases clipped from V and 8 bases from J, the junction kept 7 bases outside the gene matches. This CDR3 has 12 residues. Germline-derived CDR1 and CDR2 are MNHEY and SVGAGI. The CDR3 region is CASYRGVGGYTF. The CDR3 DNA reads TGTGCCAGCTACAGGGGGGTGGGCGGCTACACCTTC.

The chain carries TRBV19 and TRBJ2-1; weak D call: TRBD2 (5 bases). Trimming stripped 3 bases from V and 7 bases from J, with 19 bases between. Per germline, CDR1 LNHDA and CDR2 SQIVND (reference sequence). This CDR3 has 16 residues. CDR3 sequence reads: CASSMGRERPVNEQFF. The CDR3 bases are TGTGCCAGTAGTATGGGAAGGGAGCGGCCGGTGAATGAGCAGTTCTTC. The whole variable domain, remainder taken from reference TRBV19 and TRBJ2-1, is DGGITQSPKYLFRKEGQNVTLSCEQNLNHDAMYWYRQDPGQGLRLIYYSQIVNDFQKGDIAEGYSVSREKKESFPLTVTSAQKNPTAFYLCASSMGRERPVNEQFFGPGTRLTVL.

The rearrangement links TRBV10-3 to TRBJ1-6, with a tentative D call TRBD1 (5 bases). Germline values: CDR1 ENHRY, CDR2 SYGVKD. The length of the CDR3 is 14 residues. V was trimmed by 5 bases and J by 9 bases, leaving 14 bases between them. Written as DNA, the CDR3 is TGTGCCATCAGTAGCCAGCAGGGCGGTTCACCCCTCCACTTT. As protein: CAISSQQGGSPLHF.

This sequence joins TRBV11-2 and TRBJ2-7; 9 nucleotides line up with TRBD1. Per germline, CDR1 SGHAT and CDR2 FQNNGV. The CDR3 length is 16 residues. V gave up 2 bases and J gave up 2 bases; unmatched junction bases: 7. CDR3 protein: CASSLSWGQGTYEQYF. Here the CDR3 DNA reads TGTGCCAGCAGCTTATCCTGGGGACAGGGAACCTACGAGCAGTACTTC.

This clone was picked up a small number of times. V usage is TRBV28 and J usage is TRBJ2-4, with 14 bases fitting TRBD2. The length of the CDR3 is 18 residues. Germline V gene lookup returns CDR1 MDHEN and CDR2 SYDVKM. V trimming: 8 bases; J trimming: 1 base; junction bases outside the gene matches: 10. The CDR3 sequence is CASRPTGTSGSAKNIQYF. As DNA, the CDR3 is TGTGCCAGCCGACCCACCGGGACTAGCGGGAGTGCCAAAAACATTCAGTACTTC. The variable domain in full, completed from reference TRBV28 and TRBJ2-4, reads DVKVTQSSRYLVKRTGEKVFLECVQDMDHENMFWYRQDPGLGLRLIYFSYDVKMKEKGDIPEGYSVSREKKERFSLILESASTNQTSMYLCASRPTGTSGSAKNIQYFGAGTRLSVL.

The genes are TRBV7-2 and TRBJ1-4; TRBD1 aligns across 7 bases. This CDR3 has 14 residues. The J segment lost 7 bases and the V segment lost 6 bases, leaving 8 bases of the junction unmatched. Germline V gene lookup returns CDR1 SGHTA and CDR2 FQGNSA. The CDR3 DNA sequence: TGTGCCAGCAGTCTAGCGGGACAGAGTGAAAAACTGTTTTTT. It yields the protein CASSLAGQSEKLFF.

This clone was seen only a few times. The chain recombines TRBV6-1 with TRBJ1-6; D not certain. Trimming pared 4 bases from V and 9 bases from J, leaving 19 bases between. CDR3 length equals 16 residues. CDR1 is MNHNS, CDR2 SASEGT, per germline. CDR3 sequence (DNA): TGTGCCAGCAGTGCCGCACCCGGGAAGGCCAGTTCACCCCTCCACTTT. It yields the protein CASSAAPGKASSPLHF.

This clone was seen just once. The genes are TRBV6-5 and TRBJ2-3; 8 nucleotides match TRBD1. The length of the CDR3 is 13 residues. CDR1 and CDR2 (germline): MNHEY, SVGAGI. V shed 5 bases, J shed 10 bases, and the junction held 8 bases outside the gene matches. CDR3 in DNA: TGTGCCAGCAGTCTCGCGGACAGGGTGGCGCAGTATTTT. Residues: CASSLADRVAQYF.

The V gene is TRBV6-5, the J gene TRBJ2-7; D unclear. Germline CDR1 is MNHEY and CDR2 is SVGAGI. V lost 2 bases to trimming and J lost 2 bases, with 13 bases between them. The CDR3 contains 15 residues. The CDR3 sequence: CASSYQSSLPYEQYF. The DNA of the CDR3 is TGTGCCAGCAGTTACCAAAGCTCTCTGCCCTACGAGCAGTACTTC.